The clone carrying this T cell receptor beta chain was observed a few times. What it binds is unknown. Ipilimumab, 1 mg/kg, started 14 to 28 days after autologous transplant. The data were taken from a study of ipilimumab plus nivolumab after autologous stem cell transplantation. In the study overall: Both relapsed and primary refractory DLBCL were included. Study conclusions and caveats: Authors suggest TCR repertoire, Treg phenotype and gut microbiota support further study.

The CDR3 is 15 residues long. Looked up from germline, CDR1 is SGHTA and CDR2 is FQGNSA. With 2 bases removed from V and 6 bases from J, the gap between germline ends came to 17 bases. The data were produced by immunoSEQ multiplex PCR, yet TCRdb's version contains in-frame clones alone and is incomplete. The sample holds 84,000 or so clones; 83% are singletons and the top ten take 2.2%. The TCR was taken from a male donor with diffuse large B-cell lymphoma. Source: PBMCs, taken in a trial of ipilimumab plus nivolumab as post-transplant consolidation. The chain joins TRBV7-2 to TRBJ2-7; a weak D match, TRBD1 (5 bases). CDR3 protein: CASSLTSTGAREQYF. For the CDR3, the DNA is TGTGCCAGCAGCTTAACGAGCACAGGAGCCCGCGAGCAGTACTTC.